A single sample is the source of the 29 T cell receptor beta chains below, sequenced in a study of T cell responses to AZD1222 COVID-19 vaccine (dated by TCRdb to the early 2020s). In light of the paper, this sample's time point label describes: about 28 days (+/-7) after the second vaccine dose. Receptors were amplified or captured by the immunoSEQ multiplex PCR assay. TCRdb re-hosts the immuneACCESS table, in-frame sequences only. Its copies lack some clones; in the studies checked, an unresolved V gene accounts for under half of them, and the cause for the rest is not known. Across this sample there are about 270,000 clones, with around 92% seen only once. The ten largest clonotypes hold 0.5% to 0.65% of the sample. Sequenced material: peripheral blood, taken 28 days after the second AZD1222 dose. Receptors were obtained from an adult who received the AZD1222 COVID-19 vaccine.

The chain links TRBV30 to TRBJ2-7; a possible D gene is TRBD2 (6 bases). V lost 0 bases and J 5 bases, leaving 14 bases between the germline ends. Germline V CDR1 and CDR2: GTSNPN, SVGIG (reference sequence). This CDR3 spans 14 amino acids. This CDR3 is CAWSVWRDKDEQYF. Written as DNA, the CDR3 is TGTGCCTGGAGTGTATGGAGGGATAAGGACGAGCAGTACTTC.

This clone was recorded once. V gene TRBV6-5 combines with J gene TRBJ1-2; a possible D gene is TRBD1 (6 bases). The V end was cut by 4 bases, the J end by 2 bases, with 14 bases between. There are 15 residues in the CDR3. Germline values: CDR1 MNHEY, CDR2 SVGAGI. In nucleotides, the CDR3 is TGTGCCAGCAGTTCCCCCGGACAGATGAACTATGGCTACACCTTC. Translating gives CASSSPGQMNYGYTF.

The chain recombines TRBV7-2 with TRBJ2-2; D is tentatively TRBD1 or TRBD2 (5 bases each). Germline V CDR1 and CDR2: SGHTA, FQGNSA. The CDR3 extends over 16 amino acids. V was shortened by 6 bases and J by 3 bases, with 17 bases between the two germline ends. CDR3 in DNA: TGTGCCAGCAGGACCGGACGGGACGGATACACCGGGGAGCTGTTTTTT. Its translation is CASRTGRDGYTGELFF. Full variable domain (outside the CDR3, taken from reference TRBV7-2 and TRBJ2-2): GAGVSQSPSNKVTEKGKDVELRCDPISGHTALYWYRQSLGQGLEFLIYFQGNSAPDKSGLPSDRFSAERTGGSVSTLTIQRTQQEDSAVYLCASRTGRDGYTGELFFGEGSRLTVL.

The rearrangement links TRBV6-5 to TRBJ1-1, with 8 bases fitting TRBD1. V lost 6 bases, J lost 10 bases, and 7 bases stayed unmatched. The CDR3 runs 12 residues. Germline V CDR1 and CDR2: MNHEY, SVGAGI. This CDR3 is CASSQGAGTAFF. The CDR3 DNA follows: TGTGCCAGCAGCCAGGGGGCAGGGACAGCTTTCTTT.

The V call is TRBV28, the J call TRBJ2-7; D might be TRBD1 (6 bases). The CDR3 runs 13 residues. V was cut by 8 bases and J by 0 bases, with 11 bases left in between. Germline V CDR1 and CDR2: MDHEN, SYDVKM. CDR3 nucleotides: TGTGCCAGCGGGGGACACTCCTCCTACGAGCAGTACTTC. This translates into CASGGHSSYEQYF.

V and J are TRBV28 and TRBJ1-6, with unresolved D. There are 12 residues in the CDR3. V was trimmed by 7 bases and J by 7 bases, leaving 8 bases between them. Germline assignment: CDR1 MDHEN and CDR2 SYDVKM. The CDR3 spells CASTGRNSPLHF. CDR3 DNA: TGTGCCAGCACCGGACGGAATTCACCCCTCCACTTT.

The V gene is TRBV2, the J gene TRBJ2-2; D gene uncertain. Trimming cost V 5 bases and J 3 bases, with 7 bases left between them. This CDR3 spans 13 amino acids. CDR1 SNHLY and CDR2 FYNNEI come from the germline V gene. CDR3 sequence reads: CASSIPYTGELFF. CDR3 in DNA: TGTGCCAGCAGTATCCCCTACACCGGGGAGCTGTTTTTT. Full variable domain (missing parts from reference TRBV2 and TRBJ2-2): EPEVTQTPSHQVTQMGQEVILRCVPISNHLYFYWYRQILGQKVEFLVSFYNNEISEKSEIFDDQFSVERPDGSNFTLKIRSTKLEDSAMYFCASSIPYTGELFFGEGSRLTVL.

V is TRBV15 and J is TRBJ2-1; D is possibly TRBD1 or TRBD2 (5 bases each). Trimming removed 4 bases from V and 7 bases from J, with 17 bases in between. Germline V gene lookup returns CDR1 LNHNV and CDR2 YYDKDF (reference sequence). The CDR3 extends over 15 amino acids. The CDR3 nucleotides read TGTGCCACCAGCATATCCCAGGGACGCCGAAATGAGCAGTTCTTC. Amino acids: CATSISQGRRNEQFF.

The chain recombines TRBV3-1 (or the pseudogene TRBV3-2) with TRBJ2-7; D possibly matches TRBD1 or TRBD2 (5 bases each). Trimming removed 4 bases at V and 7 bases at J, with 14 bases between. CDR3 length: 13 residues. The V gene's germline CDR1 is LGHDT and CDR2 YNNKEL (reference sequence). This CDR3 reads CASSPRLWGEQYF. In DNA, the CDR3 is TGTGCCAGCAGCCCGCGTCTGTGGGGGGAGCAGTACTTC.

The chain uses TRBV7-8 and TRBJ2-7; 11 nucleotides agree with TRBD1. Germline CDR1 SGHVS, CDR2 FQNEAQ. The length of the CDR3 is 15 residues. The J segment lost 5 bases and the V segment lost 3 bases, leaving 6 bases of the junction unmatched. The CDR3 protein is CASSLSGTGGDEQYF. In DNA, the CDR3 is TGTGCCAGCAGCTTGTCCGGGACAGGGGGAGACGAGCAGTACTTC.

V usage is TRBV10-3 and J usage is TRBJ1-4, with 7 nucleotides matching TRBD1. With V trimmed by 0 bases and J by 8 bases, 6 bases remained unmatched. The germline gives CDR1 ENHRY, CDR2 SYGVKD. This CDR3 comprises 15 residues. The CDR3 nucleotides read TGTGCCATCAGTGAGTCCGGAGGACAGGTCGAAAAACTGTTTTTT. It specifies CAISESGGQVEKLFF.

The J gene is TRBJ2-2, the V gene TRBV28, with TRBD2 as a possible D gene (6 bases). Germline CDR1 reads MDHEN; CDR2 reads SYDVKM. With 4 bases removed from V and 9 bases from J, the gap between germline ends came to 9 bases. The CDR3 spans 12 residues. The CDR3, as DNA: TGTGCCAGCAGTTACGGGGGTCGGGAGCTGTTTTTT. Its protein product is CASSYGGRELFF.

The J gene is TRBJ2-5, the V gene TRBV24-1, with 14 bases fitting TRBD2. The CDR3 runs to 17 residues. With V trimmed by 5 bases and J by 5 bases, 9 bases remained unmatched. Germline V gene data show CDR1 as KGHDR and CDR2 as SFDVKD. The CDR3 DNA sequence: TGTGCCACCAGTGCCCGGACTAGCGGGAGGCCAGGGGAGACCCAGTACTTC. It codes for CATSARTSGRPGETQYF.

This sequence joins TRBV20-1 and TRBJ1-1, with unresolved D. This CDR3 has 11 residues. Trimming took 3 bases from V and 5 from J, leaving 7 bases between them. The germline CDR1 and CDR2 sequences are DFQATT and SNEGSKA (reference sequence). CDR3 nucleotide sequence: TGCAGTGCTAGGTCCCGTACTGAAGCTTTCTTT. Encoded protein: CSARSRTEAFF.

The genes are TRBV2 and TRBJ2-5; D remains ambiguous. The CDR3 totals 11 residues. Germline assignment: CDR1 SNHLY and CDR2 FYNNEI. The germline V and J ends were trimmed by 7 bases and 0 bases, with 3 bases remaining between them. The CDR3 loop reads CASKDQETQYF. Written as DNA, the CDR3 is TGTGCCAGCAAAGACCAAGAGACCCAGTACTTC.

The rearrangement links TRBV7-2 to TRBJ1-5; 7 bases match TRBD1. This CDR3 comprises 13 residues. V lost 5 bases and J lost 5; bases outside the gene matches: 3. Germline V gene sequence: CDR1 SGHTA, CDR2 FQGNSA. The chain's CDR3 is CASSQGQHQPQHF. In DNA, the CDR3 is TGTGCCAGCAGCCAGGGACAGCATCAGCCCCAGCATTTT.

The chain carries TRBV7-8 and TRBJ2-5; unclear D gene. The CDR3 consists of 15 residues. Trimming shortened V by 5 bases and J by 5 bases, and 18 bases separated the two germline ends. Germline CDR1 reads SGHVS; CDR2 reads FQNEAQ. Here the CDR3 reads CASSLGWGAPETQYF. DNA for the CDR3: TGTGCCAGCAGCCTGGGTTGGGGTGCACCGGAGACCCAGTACTTC.

V and J are TRBV9 and TRBJ2-2, with D tentatively TRBD2 (5 bases). CDR1 is SGDLS and CDR2 is YYNGEE in the germline V gene. This CDR3 has 16 residues. V was trimmed by 4 bases and J by 2 bases, leaving 15 bases between them. The CDR3 coding sequence is TGTGCCAGCAGCCCCCGGGGAGACTCCAACACCGGGGAGCTGTTTTTT. Translation gives CASSPRGDSNTGELFF.

The chain combines TRBV10-3 with TRBJ2-7; possibly TRBD2 for D (5 bases). The germline gives CDR1 ENHRY, CDR2 SYGVKD. V was clipped by 0 bases and J by 3 bases, with 9 bases between them. This CDR3 spans 14 amino acids. CDR3 DNA: TGTGCCATCAGTGAGTCTGGCCGGGGCTACGAGCAGTACTTC. Its protein product is CAISESGRGYEQYF.

This clone was counted only a few times. This chain links TRBV2 with TRBJ1-2, with TRBD1 as a possible D gene (5 bases). CDR1 and CDR2 (germline): SNHLY, FYNNEI. The CDR3 totals 12 residues. Trimming took 6 bases from V and 7 from J, leaving 12 bases between them. The CDR3 nucleotides read TGTGCCAGCAGGGAGGGAGGGGTTGGCTACACCTTC. It codes for CASREGGVGYTF.

The rearrangement uses TRBV9 and TRBJ1-3, with D possibly being TRBD1 (5 bases). Trimming removed 1 base from V and 4 bases from J, with 12 bases in between. Per the germline V gene, CDR1 is SGDLS and CDR2 is YYNGEE. The CDR3 runs to 15 residues. CDR3 protein: CASSVSGGNGNTIYF. The CDR3 DNA reads as TGTGCCAGCAGCGTATCCGGGGGGAACGGAAACACCATATATTTT.

V gene TRBV5-6 combines with J gene TRBJ1-6; D is unresolved. Germline-derived CDR1 and CDR2 are SGHDT and YYEEEE. Trimming shortened V by 0 bases and J by 7 bases, and 2 bases separated the two germline ends. The CDR3 covers 12 residues. CDR3 in amino acids: CASSLGNSPLHF. The CDR3 DNA is TGTGCCAGCAGCTTGGGGAATTCACCCCTCCACTTT.

The chain couples TRBV6-2 or TRBV6-3 to TRBJ1-5, with TRBD1 matching over 11 bases. V shed 4 bases, J shed 5 bases, and the junction held 1 base outside the gene matches. The CDR3 covers 14 residues. CDR1 and CDR2 (germline): MNHEY, SVGEGT. CDR3 bases: TGTGCCAGCAGTTGGGGACAGGGGGATCAGCCCCAGCATTTT. Translating it yields CASSWGQGDQPQHF.

The chain links TRBV19 to TRBJ2-2; 7 bases are shared with TRBD1. This CDR3 has 13 residues. Germline loops: CDR1 LNHDA, CDR2 SQIVND (reference sequence). Trimming cost V 6 bases and J 6 bases; bases outside gene matches: 4. CDR3 in amino acids: CASRATGSGELFF. The CDR3 DNA is TGTGCCAGTAGGGCGACAGGGTCCGGGGAGCTGTTTTTT.

V is TRBV6-6 and J is TRBJ1-2; 8 nucleotides match TRBD1. With V trimmed by 6 bases and J by 6 bases, 12 bases remained unmatched. CDR3 length equals 15 residues. Germline CDR1 and CDR2: MNHNY and SVGAGI (reference sequence). CDR3 sequence: CASSSGGQGQNGYTF. CDR3 nucleotide sequence: TGTGCCAGCAGCTCCGGTGGACAGGGTCAGAATGGCTACACCTTC.

This sequence joins TRBV18 and TRBJ2-1; 9 bases are a match to TRBD2. The V and J ends lost 3 bases and 2 bases, in that order; junction bases with no gene match: 11. The CDR3 contains 18 residues. CDR1 and CDR2 (germline): KGHSH, LQKENI. The CDR3 DNA is TGTGCCAGCTCACCCTATCCAATAGCGGGAGCTCCCTACAATGAGCAGTTCTTC. This codes for CASSPYPIAGAPYNEQFF.

The chain carries TRBV24-1 and TRBJ2-7; TRBD1 agrees at 9 bases. The V and J ends lost 2 bases and 4 bases, in that order; junction bases with no gene match: 8. The CDR3 spans 16 residues. Looked up from germline, CDR1 is KGHDR and CDR2 is SFDVKD. CDR3 loop: CATSDSKQGASYEQYF. CDR3 sequence (DNA): TGTGCCACCAGTGATTCCAAACAGGGGGCAAGTTACGAGCAGTACTTC.

The CDR3 spells CASSPSGWYSYEQYF. The CDR3 region has the DNA TGTGCCAGCAGCCCCTCGGGATGGTACTCCTACGAGCAGTACTTC. The chain carries TRBV28 and TRBJ2-7, with D perhaps matching TRBD2 (5 bases). This CDR3 has 15 amino acids. V was cut by 6 bases and J by 0 bases, with 15 bases left in between. Germline CDR1 MDHEN, CDR2 SYDVKM.

The chain links TRBV19 to TRBJ2-7; TRBD2 agrees at 13 bases. CDR3 size: 15 residues. Germline V gives CDR1 LNHDA, CDR2 SQIVND (reference sequence). V lost 5 bases to trimming and J lost 3 bases; unmatched junction nucleotides: 4. CDR3 coding DNA: TGTGCCAGTAGTGACCGGACTAGCGGGGGCTACGAGCAGTACTTC. This encodes CASSDRTSGGYEQYF. The full variable domain, completed using reference TRBV19 and TRBJ2-7, is DGGITQSPKYLFRKEGQNVTLSCEQNLNHDAMYWYRQDPGQGLRLIYYSQIVNDFQKGDIAEGYSVSREKKESFPLTVTSAQKNPTAFYLCASSDRTSGGYEQYFGPGTRLTVT.